The clone carrying this T cell receptor (beta chain) was recorded many times. The data were taken from a study of blood T cell repertoires in COVID-19. Study-wide background: Samples of COVID-19 (acute and convalescent) were obtained from the United States, Italy and Spain.

The germline V gene has CDR1 SGHDT and CDR2 YYEEEE. The ends were cut back, 3 bases at V and 3 bases at J, with 10 bases in the middle. There are 13 residues in the CDR3. The protocol was immunoSEQ multiplex PCR, while the TCRdb copy is restricted to in-frame clones and leaves out a portion. The sample has roughly 150,000 clones, nearly 85% seen once. Sequenced input: PBMCs or T cells enriched from blood (not recorded which). The genes are TRBV5-6 and TRBJ2-7; weak D call: TRBD2 (5 bases). This receptor was taken from a man aged 50-60 years in a cohort exposed to, infected with or recovered from COVID-19 (not recorded which). The chain's CDR3 is CASSSGLDYEQYF. For the CDR3, the DNA is TGTGCCAGCAGCTCCGGACTGGACTACGAGCAGTACTTC.